These 13 T cell receptor beta chains were all obtained from the same sample, sequenced in a study of blood T cell repertoires in COVID-19. Data came from immunoSEQ multiplex PCR; TCRdb stores just in-frame clones and leaves some out. The sample lists approximately 390,000 clones, roughly 89% occurring once. What was sequenced was PBMCs or T cells enriched from blood (not recorded which). Source of these receptors: a woman in her fifties or sixties who had recovered from COVID-19.

In its sample, this clone was seen a few times. CDR3 coding DNA: TGTGCCAGCAGCCTATATAGGACTAGCTCCGAGCAGTACTTC. Translated, it gives CASSLYRTSSEQYF. The gene calls are TRBV7-8 and TRBJ2-7; 8 bases agree with TRBD2. The J segment lost 6 bases and the V segment lost 5 bases, leaving 9 bases of the junction unmatched. The CDR3 extends over 14 amino acids. The V gene's germline CDR1 is SGHVS and CDR2 FQNEAQ.

J is TRBJ2-5 and V is TRBV7-2; weak D call: TRBD2 (5 bases). V was trimmed by 6 bases and J by 7 bases, leaving 21 bases between them. The CDR3 consists of 15 residues. Germline V gives CDR1 SGHTA, CDR2 FQGNSA. In nucleotides, the CDR3 is TGTGCCAGCAGTTTCCCCACTAGACAAGAACGGACCCAGTACTTC. This translates into CASSFPTRQERTQYF.

The chain couples TRBV28 to TRBJ2-7, with D possibly TRBD2 on 6 matching bases. This CDR3 is 17 amino acids long. Trimming cost V 7 bases and J 0 bases, with 22 bases left between them. CDR1 is MDHEN, CDR2 SYDVKM, per germline. This CDR3 reads CASTQPPGGAISYEQYF. The DNA of the CDR3 is TGTGCCAGCACCCAACCCCCCGGGGGAGCAATCTCCTACGAGCAGTACTTC. Drawing the rest from reference TRBV28 and TRBJ2-7, the complete variable domain is DVKVTQSSRYLVKRTGEKVFLECVQDMDHENMFWYRQDPGLGLRLIYFSYDVKMKEKGDIPEGYSVSREKKERFSLILESASTNQTSMYLCASTQPPGGAISYEQYFGPGTRLTVT.

This clone appeared once. The chain employs TRBV21-1 and TRBJ2-5; the table calls TRBD1, which could not be checked here. TRBV21-1 is a known pseudogene. The CDR3 length is 14 residues. CDR3 nucleotide sequence: TGTGCCAGCAGCAGGGGGCAGTCTGGGGAGACCCAGTACTTC. It specifies CASSRGQSGETQYF.

J is TRBJ1-2 and V is TRBV28; a weak D match, TRBD1 (5 bases). The V end lost 5 bases, the J end lost 6 bases, and 16 bases lay between the germline ends. This CDR3 spans 14 amino acids. The germline V gene encodes CDR1 MDHEN and CDR2 SYDVKM. The CDR3 here is CASSPGDSRHGYTF. The DNA of the CDR3 is TGTGCCAGCAGTCCTGGGGACTCCCGTCATGGCTACACCTTC.

The chain has TRBV15 and TRBJ2-5, with TRBD1 identical over 10 bases. Germline V CDR1 and CDR2: LNHNV, YYDKDF (reference sequence). This CDR3 spans 18 amino acids. V was pared by 1 base and J by 1 base, with 9 bases of the junction left unmatched. The CDR3 coding sequence is TGTGCCACCAGCAGAGGTGCATGGGACAGGGGATTCCAAGAGACCCAGTACTTC. This sequence encodes CATSRGAWDRGFQETQYF.

V usage is TRBV30 and J usage is TRBJ2-7, with D possibly TRBD2 on 5 matching bases. Deletions cut 5 bases from V and 3 bases from J, with 11 bases between. The length of the CDR3 is 12 residues. The germline V gene encodes CDR1 GTSNPN and CDR2 SVGIG (reference sequence). The CDR3 DNA follows: TGTGCCTGGGTCGGACTGAACTACGAGCAGTACTTC. Residues: CAWVGLNYEQYF.

The J gene is TRBJ2-7, the V gene TRBV6-5, with 7 bases fitting TRBD1. CDR3 length: 14 residues. The germline V gene encodes CDR1 MNHEY and CDR2 SVGAGI. The V segment lost 6 bases and the J segment 5 bases; nucleotides outside the gene matches: 10. This chain's CDR3 is CASSGQAHSNEQYF. Written as DNA, the CDR3 is TGTGCCAGCAGCGGACAGGCCCATAGCAACGAGCAGTACTTC.

The chain uses TRBV28 and TRBJ2-7; unclear D gene. The CDR3 totals 11 residues. Germline V gives CDR1 MDHEN, CDR2 SYDVKM. The V and J ends lost 3 bases and 6 bases respectively, with 6 bases between them. CDR3 coding DNA: TGTGCCAGCAGTTTGGCCCCCGAGCAGTACTTC. Translation gives CASSLAPEQYF.

V and J are TRBV6-4 and TRBJ2-3; TRBD1 agrees at 9 bases. Germline V gene lookup returns CDR1 MRHNA and CDR2 SNTAGT. The CDR3 spans 15 residues. Germline trimming cut 4 bases from V and 2 bases from J; bases unmatched to any gene: 4. Written as DNA, the CDR3 is TGTGCCAGCAGTGCCCAACAGGGGGCCACAGATACGCAGTATTTT. This encodes CASSAQQGATDTQYF.

The chain uses TRBV2 and TRBJ1-1; D perhaps matches TRBD1 (6 bases). CDR3 length: 14 residues. Germline CDR1 SNHLY, CDR2 FYNNEI. V shed 8 bases and J shed 0 bases, with 13 bases lying between them. The CDR3 is CASSQGGVNTEAFF. The CDR3 DNA reads as TGTGCCAGCTCCCAAGGGGGGGTGAACACTGAAGCTTTCTTT. Complete variable domain (other parts from reference TRBV2 and TRBJ1-1): EPEVTQTPSHQVTQMGQEVILRCVPISNHLYFYWYRQILGQKVEFLVSFYNNEISEKSEIFDDQFSVERPDGSNFTLKIRSTKLEDSAMYFCASSQGGVNTEAFFGQGTRLTVV.

V gene TRBV2 combines with J gene TRBJ1-2, with TRBD1 matching over 8 bases. The J segment lost 8 bases and the V segment lost 6 bases, leaving 5 bases of the junction unmatched. Looked up from germline, CDR1 is SNHLY and CDR2 is FYNNEI. The CDR3 covers 12 residues. CDR3 residues: CASRRTGSGYTF. In DNA form, the CDR3 reads TGTGCCAGCAGGCGGACAGGGTCGGGCTACACCTTC.

The chain has TRBV6-5 and TRBJ1-4; 9 bases align to TRBD1. Germline trimming cut 4 bases from V and 8 bases from J; bases unmatched to any gene: 2. CDR3 size: 13 residues. Looked up from germline, CDR1 is MNHEY and CDR2 is SVGAGI. The DNA for the CDR3 is TGTGCCAGCAGTTGGACAGGGGTCGAAAAACTGTTTTTT. Amino acid sequence: CASSWTGVEKLFF.